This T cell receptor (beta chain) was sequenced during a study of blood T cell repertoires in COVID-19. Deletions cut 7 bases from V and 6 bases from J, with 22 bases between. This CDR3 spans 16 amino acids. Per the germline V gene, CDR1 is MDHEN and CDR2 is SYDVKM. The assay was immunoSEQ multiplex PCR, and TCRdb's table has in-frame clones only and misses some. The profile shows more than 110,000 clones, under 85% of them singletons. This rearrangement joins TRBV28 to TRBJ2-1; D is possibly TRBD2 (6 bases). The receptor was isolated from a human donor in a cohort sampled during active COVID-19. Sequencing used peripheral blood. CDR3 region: CASTLISGLNSNEQFF. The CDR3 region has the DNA TGTGCCAGCACCTTAATCTCGGGACTCAACAGCAATGAGCAGTTCTTC.